The 19 T cell receptor beta chains listed next were all sequenced from one sample in a study of cytomegalovirus exposure and HLA in healthy donors. The protocol was immunoSEQ multiplex PCR, while the TCRdb copy is restricted to in-frame clones and leaves out a portion. This sample has 130,000 to 150,000 clones, with about 91% found just once. Sample: PBMCs. The receptors here all came from a man younger than 30 in good health and CMV-seropositive.

This chain uses TRBV30 with TRBJ1-5; 7 bases line up with TRBD1. V was pared by 2 bases and J by 7 bases, with 8 bases of the junction left unmatched. Germline V gene data show CDR1 as GTSNPN and CDR2 as SVGIG (reference sequence). The CDR3 is 14 residues long. The CDR3 reads CAWSTIQGKQPQHF. The CDR3 nucleotides are TGTGCCTGGAGTACCATACAGGGGAAACAGCCCCAGCATTTT.

This clone was detected a few times. The gene calls are TRBV9 and TRBJ2-3, with 9 bases identical to TRBD2. The CDR3 loop spans 14 amino acids. The V segment lost 6 bases and the J segment 0 bases; nucleotides outside the gene matches: 2. The germline V gene has CDR1 SGDLS and CDR2 YYNGEE. CDR3 in DNA: TGTGCCAGCACTACTAGCGGGAGCACAGATACGCAGTATTTT. Its protein is CASTTSGSTDTQYF.

This clone was recorded a few times. The rearrangement uses TRBV2 and TRBJ1-5; 9 bases match TRBD1. Germline V lookup: CDR1 SNHLY, CDR2 FYNNEI. The CDR3 covers 13 residues. Unmatched junction bases numbered 0, after V lost 4 bases and J lost 5 bases. The CDR3 is CASSGQGDQPQHF. The CDR3, as DNA: TGTGCCAGCAGTGGACAGGGGGATCAGCCCCAGCATTTT. The complete variable domain, with remaining parts taken from reference TRBV2 and TRBJ1-5, reads EPEVTQTPSHQVTQMGQEVILRCVPISNHLYFYWYRQILGQKVEFLVSFYNNEISEKSEIFDDQFSVERPDGSNFTLKIRSTKLEDSAMYFCASSGQGDQPQHFGDGTRLSIL.

This rearrangement joins TRBV28 to TRBJ1-6, with D possibly being TRBD1 (6 bases). This CDR3 is built from 15 residues. Germline CDR1 and CDR2: MDHEN and SYDVKM. Trimming shortened V by 5 bases and J by 7 bases, and 15 bases separated the two germline ends. CDR3 sequence reads: CASSPFRQANSPLHF. The CDR3 nucleotides read TGTGCCAGCAGTCCGTTTCGACAGGCCAATTCACCCCTCCACTTT.

This chain joins TRBV27 and TRBJ2-3; D is undetermined. V was clipped by 8 bases and J by 1 base, with 10 bases between them. This CDR3 contains 13 residues. The germline V gene has CDR1 MNHEY and CDR2 SMNVEV (reference sequence). CDR3 loop: CASVPPGTDTQYF. For the CDR3, the DNA is TGTGCCAGCGTCCCCCCCGGCACAGATACGCAGTATTTT.

V gene TRBV4-1 combines with J gene TRBJ2-1; TRBD2 agrees at 14 bases. Germline V CDR1 and CDR2: MGHRA, YSYEKL. V was clipped by 4 bases and J by 4 bases; unmatched bases: 6. The CDR3 length is 17 residues. CDR3 amino acids: CASSLRTSGGSYNEQFF. The CDR3 DNA sequence: TGCGCCAGCAGCCTACGGACTAGCGGGGGGTCATACAATGAGCAGTTCTTC.

This chain connects TRBV27 to TRBJ2-5, with D hard to call. CDR1 is MNHEY and CDR2 is SMNVEV in the germline V gene (reference sequence). The CDR3 consists of 14 residues. The V and J ends lost 4 bases and 2 bases respectively, with 11 bases between them. The chain's CDR3 is CASSSNLLQETQYF. The CDR3 bases are TGTGCCAGCAGTTCTAATTTGTTACAAGAGACCCAGTACTTC.

CDR3 nucleotide sequence: TGCGCCAGCAGCTCCACAGGGTGGCCTGGAAACACCATATATTTT. Amino acid sequence: CASSSTGWPGNTIYF. The chain couples TRBV5-1 to TRBJ1-3; D is possibly TRBD1 (6 bases). V lost 3 bases, J lost 2 bases, and 12 bases lay in between. Per germline, CDR1 SGHRS and CDR2 YFSETQ. The CDR3 sequence is 15 residues long.

This clone was detected a few times. The chain links TRBV30 to TRBJ2-7; no definite D call. This CDR3 is 12 amino acids long. The germline CDR1 and CDR2 sequences are GTSNPN and SVGIG (reference sequence). V was pared by 0 bases and J by 2 bases, with 5 bases between. CDR3 coding DNA: TGTGCCTGGAGTGTGGGCACCTACGAGCAGTACTTC. As protein: CAWSVGTYEQYF.

The V and J genes are TRBV27 and TRBJ1-1, with a weak D call TRBD1 (5 bases). This CDR3 comprises 15 residues. V gave up 5 bases and J gave up 4 bases, with 17 bases separating them. Per the germline V gene, CDR1 is MNHEY and CDR2 is SMNVEV (reference sequence). CDR3 bases: TGTGCCAGCAGTCTACACAAGACGGGGGGCACTGAAGCTTTCTTT. Translating it yields CASSLHKTGGTEAFF.

This chain links TRBV6-5 with TRBJ1-4; the match to TRBD1 covers 7 bases. CDR1 is MNHEY and CDR2 is SVGAGI in the germline V gene. V shed 5 bases and J 5 bases; nucleotides not matched to a gene: 5. CDR3 length: 14 residues. CDR3 region: CASSTGAPNEKLFF. The CDR3 DNA is TGTGCCAGCAGTACAGGGGCGCCAAATGAAAAACTGTTTTTT.

This chain uses TRBV5-1 with TRBJ1-3; D remains unclear. Trimming pared 2 bases from V and 4 bases from J, leaving 10 bases between. Germline CDR1 reads SGHRS; CDR2 reads YFSETQ. CDR3 length: 14 residues. This chain's CDR3 is CASSFGERGNTIYF. CDR3 bases: TGCGCCAGCAGCTTCGGGGAGAGAGGAAACACCATATATTTT. Complete variable domain (other parts from reference TRBV5-1 and TRBJ1-3): KAGVTQTPRYLIKTRGQQVTLSCSPISGHRSVSWYQQTPGQGLQFLFEYFSETQRNKGNFPGRFSGRQFSNSRSEMNVSTLELGDSALYLCASSFGERGNTIYFGEGSWLTVV.

The chain couples TRBV27 to TRBJ1-2, with 11 nucleotides matching TRBD1. Unmatched junction bases numbered 8, after V lost 5 bases and J lost 0 bases. The CDR3 covers 17 residues. CDR1 and CDR2 from the germline V gene are MNHEY and SMNVEV (reference sequence). CDR3: CASSLTGQGATNYGYTF. CDR3 bases: TGTGCCAGCAGTCTCACAGGACAGGGGGCAACTAACTATGGCTACACCTTC.

Notes on this clone: A junction end diverges from the germline sequence, so it may reflect a read error. This rearrangement joins TRBV5-1 to TRBJ2-3; a weak D match, TRBD1 (5 bases). Germline CDR1 SGHRS, CDR2 YFSETQ. The CDR3 totals 11 residues. CDR3 DNA sequence: TGCGCCAGCAGGGGGCCTAGTTCCACTCATTTT. It translates to CASRGPSSTHF.

CDR3 residues: CASSGPFRGSEQYF. The CDR3, as DNA: TGTGCCAGCAGCGGGCCTTTTCGTGGGAGCGAGCAGTACTTC. The chain carries TRBV5-6 and TRBJ2-7; perhaps TRBD2 as D (5 bases). Deletions cut 4 bases from V and 6 bases from J, with 17 bases between. Germline V gives CDR1 SGHDT, CDR2 YYEEEE. There are 14 residues in the CDR3.

This chain uses TRBV30 with TRBJ2-1; D is perhaps TRBD2 (7 bases). The CDR3 is made up of 15 amino acids. Deletions cut 4 bases from V and 0 bases from J, with 13 bases between. Germline V lookup: CDR1 GTSNPN, CDR2 SVGIG (reference sequence). This CDR3 is CAWIPGEGSYNEQFF. CDR3 DNA sequence: TGTGCCTGGATTCCAGGGGAGGGCTCCTACAATGAGCAGTTCTTC.

The chain employs TRBV5-8 and TRBJ1-1; 11 bases fit TRBD1. The germline V gene encodes CDR1 SGHTS and CDR2 YDEGEE. CDR3 length: 14 amino acids. V lost 5 bases and J lost 10; bases outside the gene matches: 10. The CDR3 sequence: CASRPSGTGGVAFF. CDR3 coding DNA: TGTGCCAGCAGACCTTCCGGGACAGGGGGGGTAGCTTTCTTT.

This chain links TRBV11-1 with TRBJ2-7; D unresolved. CDR1 is SGHAT, CDR2 FQDESV, per germline (reference sequence). V lost 1 base and J lost 6, with 10 bases in between. The CDR3 totals 13 residues. The DNA of the CDR3 is TGTGCCAGCAGCTTAGTGTTGGCAGGCGAGCAGTACTTC. Translated: CASSLVLAGEQYF.

The rearrangement uses TRBV7-9 and TRBJ2-2; 7 bases are shared with TRBD2. This CDR3 comprises 16 residues. Germline CDR1 reads SEHNR; CDR2 reads FQNEAQ (reference sequence). After removal of 5 bases from V and 4 bases from J, the junction contained 10 bases not matched to a gene. In nucleotides, the CDR3 is TGTGCCAGCAGCCCCTCTCTACTAGCGCGCACCGGGGAGCTGTTTTTT. The encoded protein is CASSPSLLARTGELFF.